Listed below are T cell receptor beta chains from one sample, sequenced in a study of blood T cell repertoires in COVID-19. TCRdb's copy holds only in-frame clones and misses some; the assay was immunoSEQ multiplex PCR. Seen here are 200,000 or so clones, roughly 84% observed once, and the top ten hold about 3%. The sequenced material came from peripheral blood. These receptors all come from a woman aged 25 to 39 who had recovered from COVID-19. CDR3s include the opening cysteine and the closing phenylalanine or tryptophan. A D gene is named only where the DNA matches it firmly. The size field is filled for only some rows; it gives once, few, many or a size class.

TGTGCCAGTAGTATCAGGGATGGGAACACTGAAGCTTTCTTT CASSIRDGNTEAFF . TRBJ1-1 TRBV19 .
TGTGCCAGCAGCTTGAAGACTAGCGGGAGCGCAGATACGCAGTATTTT CASSLKTSGSADTQYF TRBD2 TRBJ2-3 TRBV5-4 once
TGTGCCAGCAGCCAGGACCTCAGGGGAACCTATAATTCACCCCTCCACTTT CASSQDLRGTYNSPLHF . TRBJ1-6 TRBV3-1/TRBV3-2 .
TGTGCCAGCAGCTTAGCCCGTACGACTGGTGAAGCTTTCTTT CASSLARTTGEAFF . TRBJ1-1 TRBV7-2 .
TGTGCCAGCAAGGGGCGGGAGGTCGACACCGGGGAGCTGTTTTTT CASKGREVDTGELFF TRBD2 TRBJ2-2 TRBV9 .
TGTGCCAGCAACAGAACCTACGAGCAGTACTTC CASNRTYEQYF . TRBJ2-7 TRBV3-1/TRBV3-2 .
TGTGCCAGCAGCTTGGCGGGCGGGAGCAATCAGCCCCAGCATTTT CASSLAGGSNQPQHF . TRBJ1-5 TRBV27 .
TGTGCCAGCAGCGCCCGAGAGAGGGCTAATGAAAAACTGTTTTTT CASSARERANEKLFF . TRBJ1-4 TRBV9 .
TGTGCCAGCAGCTTAGAAGGTCCAGGGTCCTACAATGAGCAGTTCTTC CASSLEGPGSYNEQFF . TRBJ2-1 TRBV7-9 .
TGTGCCAGCAGCCAAGGAGGGAGCACTGGAAACACCATATATTTT CASSQGGSTGNTIYF . TRBJ1-3 TRBV3-1/TRBV3-2 .